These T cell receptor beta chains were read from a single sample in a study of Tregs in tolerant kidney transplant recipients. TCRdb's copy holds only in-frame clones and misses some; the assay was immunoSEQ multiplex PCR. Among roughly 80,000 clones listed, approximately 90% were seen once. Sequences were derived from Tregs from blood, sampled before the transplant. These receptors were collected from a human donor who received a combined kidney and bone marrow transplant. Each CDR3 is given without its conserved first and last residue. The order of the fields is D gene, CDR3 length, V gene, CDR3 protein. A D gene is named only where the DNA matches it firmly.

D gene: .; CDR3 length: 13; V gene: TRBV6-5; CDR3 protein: ASSGSGPGTETQY
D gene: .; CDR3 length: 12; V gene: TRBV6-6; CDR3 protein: ASSYGGSNQPQH
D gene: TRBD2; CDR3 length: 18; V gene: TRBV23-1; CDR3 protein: ASGFSRLGLAGGGGETQY
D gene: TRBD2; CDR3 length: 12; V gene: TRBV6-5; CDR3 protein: ASSPQRENYEQY
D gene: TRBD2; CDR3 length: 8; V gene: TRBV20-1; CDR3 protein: SARAGGQF
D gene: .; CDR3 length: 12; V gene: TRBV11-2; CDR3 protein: ASSPRISNQPQH
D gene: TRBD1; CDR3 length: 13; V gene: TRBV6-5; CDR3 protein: ASSAGTGVVETQY
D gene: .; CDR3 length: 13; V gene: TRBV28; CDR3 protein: ATTANRAQIQPQH
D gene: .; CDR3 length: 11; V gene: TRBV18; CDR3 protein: ASSPGSDSSLH
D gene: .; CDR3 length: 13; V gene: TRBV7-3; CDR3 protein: ASSPGASGTGELF
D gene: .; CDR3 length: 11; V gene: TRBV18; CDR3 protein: ASSLTSIETQY
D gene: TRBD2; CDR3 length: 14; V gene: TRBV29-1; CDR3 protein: SVGGSLAGRYNEQF
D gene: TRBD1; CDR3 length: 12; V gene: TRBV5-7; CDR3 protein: ASSLRDRGYEQY
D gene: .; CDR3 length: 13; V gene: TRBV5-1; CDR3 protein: ASSLPDFGANVLT
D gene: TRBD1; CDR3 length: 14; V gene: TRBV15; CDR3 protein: ATSRPGQGAKDTQY
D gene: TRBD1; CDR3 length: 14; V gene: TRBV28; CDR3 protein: ASSTTTDREEGGYT
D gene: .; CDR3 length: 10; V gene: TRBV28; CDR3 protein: ASSPDSYGYT
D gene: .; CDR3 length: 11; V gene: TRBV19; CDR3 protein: ASSTGDWKELF
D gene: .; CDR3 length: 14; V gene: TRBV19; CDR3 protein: ASSISLTGNPYEQY
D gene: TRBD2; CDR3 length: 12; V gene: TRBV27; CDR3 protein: ASKRGLAAYEQY
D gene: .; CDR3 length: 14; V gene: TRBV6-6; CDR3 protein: ASSYSAITQAQPQH
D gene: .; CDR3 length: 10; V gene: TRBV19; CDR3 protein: ASSKGNYGYT
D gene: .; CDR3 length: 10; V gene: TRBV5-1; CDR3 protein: ASRGGDTEAF
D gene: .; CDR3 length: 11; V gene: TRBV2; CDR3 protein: ASRGGTPGELF